This T cell receptor (beta chain) was sequenced for a study of T cell responses to AZD1222 COVID-19 vaccine. The CDR3 length is 17 residues. J lost 2 bases, V lost 1 base, and 5 bases had no gene match. Germline CDR1 and CDR2: ENHRY and SYGVKD. Study results and caveats: Spike-specific TCR breadth rose after two AZD1222 doses, and depth rose as well. Along spike, vaccine-associated CD4 TCRs were found throughout, with dominance at 160-218 and 743-854.

In regard to this clone: The antigen is not known.

Sequenced by immunoSEQ multiplex PCR; TCRdb stores in-frame clones only, minus some. The sample includes about 160,000 clones, 92% of them seen just once. The specimen was peripheral blood, collected 28 days after the second AZD1222 dose. This TCR derives from an adult who received the AZD1222 COVID-19 vaccine. V is TRBV10-3 and J is TRBJ2-6, with 7 bases matching TRBD1. The CDR3 sequence: CAISEYGRGPGANVLTF. In DNA, the CDR3 is TGTGCCATCAGTGAGTATGGAAGGGGGCCTGGGGCCAACGTCCTGACTTTC.